This T cell receptor (beta chain) was identified in a study of quantifying T cell responses using KT2 cells. Study-wide background: RNA was reverse transcribed with TCR alpha and beta constant-region primers.

An oligo carrying a UMI was ligated to the cDNA 3' end. First-round PCR used three to five cycles and beta primers RC1.1 and RC1.2 covering TRBC1 and TRBC2. TCRdb redid the calling of the UMI-ligation and nested PCR reads with MiXCR, one entry per CDR3 protein. There are 50,000 to 70,000 distinct CDR3 sequences in the sample; about 12% occur only once, and roughly 9.9% lies in the top ten. KT2, a clone with a known TCR, was spiked into unfractionated PBMC. Germline-derived CDR1 and CDR2 are PRHDT and FYEKMQ (reference sequence). V dropped 0 bases and J dropped 5 bases, with 2 bases sitting between them. This CDR3 is 12 amino acids long.

Sequenced sample: PBMCs spiked with cells of the T cell clone KT2. The chain is built from TRBV13 and TRBJ1-5; unclear D gene. The TCR was taken from a human donor. In nucleotides, the CDR3 is TGTGCCAGCAGCTTAGGGGATCAGCCCCAGCATTTT. This codes for CASSLGDQPQHF.